This T cell receptor beta chain derives from a study of cytomegalovirus exposure and HLA in healthy donors. General study points: Later analysis placed DRB1 highest and HLA-C lowest in TCR association rates, which differed by HLA locus. Later analysis identified 16,951 TCR beta sequences associated with HLA alleles, using a false discovery rate threshold of 0.05.

Trimming took 1 base from V and 0 from J; bases not matched to a gene: 5. The germline V gene encodes CDR1 SGHAT and CDR2 FQNNGV. This CDR3 contains 17 residues. 60 Vbeta and 13 Jbeta primers were used in PCR. This table comes from immunoSEQ multiplex PCR, and its TCRdb copy is limited to in-frame clones, with some not included. The table lists 170,000 or so clones, approximately 80% of them singletons. To note about this clone: The antigen remains unidentified.

This chain links TRBV11-2 with TRBJ2-7; 11 nucleotides line up with TRBD2. The specimen was PBMCs. This TCR was sampled from a woman aged 25-40 years in good health and CMV-seronegative. The CDR3 DNA follows: TGTGCCAGCAGCTTAGCTATTACTAGCGGGGGCTCCTACGAGCAGTACTTC. Amino acids: CASSLAITSGGSYEQYF.